This T cell receptor (beta chain) was recovered during a study of control samples from healthy donors and cancer patients. Trimming cost V 0 bases and J 0 bases; bases outside gene matches: 10. This CDR3 is built from 20 residues. Profiling relied on immunoSEQ multiplex PCR, and the TCRdb table lists in-frame clones only, not all of them. The repertoire has about 100,000 clones, almost 90% of them found once; the top ten carry around an eighth. The TCR originated in a man aged 25 to 40 in good health. This chain uses TRBV5-3 with TRBJ2-3, with 13 bases that match TRBD2. TRBV5-3 is an open reading frame, and its role is uncertain. The specimen sequenced was blood. CDR3 region: CARSLGGLAGAIPSTDTQYF. CDR3 nucleotide sequence: TGTGCCAGAAGCTTGGGCGGACTAGCGGGAGCCATACCTAGCACAGATACGCAGTATTTT.